Each of the 21 T cell receptor beta chains below was sequenced from the same sample in a study of T-cell reconstitution after alpha-beta-depleted transplantation in children (dated by TCRdb to the mid-2010s). Library creation used PCR. For sequencing, an Illumina HiSeq 2500 was employed. TCR libraries were prepared with molecular barcoding, using unique molecular identifiers to normalize TCRbeta repertoire quantification. The public reads were reprocessed in TCRdb via fastp at Q25 and MiXCR, keeping in-frame beta chains. CDR3 protein duplicates are merged, each entry listing the most common genes and DNA. Within this sample are about 200,000 distinct CDR3 sequences, with approximately 8% of them counted one time only. The ten largest clones take up roughly a third of the sample. Reading the label with the study, this specimen's treatment or condition is: allogeneic hematopoietic cell transplantation with graft depleted of TCRalphabeta T cells and CD19 B cells.

This specimen consisted of PBMCs, mostly from graft donor cells, obtained 360 days after TCRalphabeta/CD19-depleted stem cell transplant. The receptors derive from a male patient aged 2 to 9 who had a stem cell transplant for acute myeloid leukemia, so the T cells may come from the graft donor.

This clonotype was detected ten times or more. The chain links TRBV5-1 to TRBJ2-1; 10 bases agree with TRBD2. Germline assignment: CDR1 SGHRS and CDR2 YFSETQ. The J segment lost 8 bases and the V segment lost 0 bases, leaving 5 bases of the junction unmatched. The CDR3 totals 15 residues. The DNA of the CDR3 is TGCGCCAGCAGCTTGGCCGGACTAGCGGTGGATGAGCAGTTCTTC. Its translation is CASSLAGLAVDEQFF. Complete variable domain (other parts from reference TRBV5-1 and TRBJ2-1): KAGVTQTPRYLIKTRGQQVTLSCSPISGHRSVSWYQQTPGQGLQFLFEYFSETQRNKGNFPGRFSGRQFSNSRSEMNVSTLELGDSALYLCASSLAGLAVDEQFFGPGTRLTVL.

The genes are TRBV4-3 and TRBJ2-7; D call uncertain. The germline V gene has CDR1 LGHNA and CDR2 YSLEER. This CDR3 has 13 residues. V lost 5 bases, J lost 3 bases, and 11 bases lay in between. The CDR3 region has the DNA TGCGCCAGCAGCTCTGGGCTCCTCTACGAGCAGTACTTC. Its translation: CASSSGLLYEQYF.

This clonotype has more than one count but fewer than ten. This rearrangement joins TRBV13 to TRBJ2-1; D is perhaps TRBD1 (6 bases). Germline CDR1 is PRHDT and CDR2 is FYEKMQ (reference sequence). Trimming cost V 1 base and J 1 base, with 20 bases left between them. This CDR3 comprises 19 residues. DNA of the CDR3: TGTGCCAGCAGCTTAGAGGGCAGGGGTAGTTATTGGTCCTACAATGAGCAGTTCTTC. Translating it yields CASSLEGRGSYWSYNEQFF.

The chain has TRBV6-2 or TRBV6-3 and TRBJ2-6; D is possibly TRBD1 or TRBD2 (5 bases each). Trimming removed 3 bases from V and 4 bases from J, with 16 bases in between. This CDR3 contains 17 residues. Germline loops: CDR1 MNHEY, CDR2 SVGEGT. The CDR3: CASSYPPTGTGANVLTF. The CDR3 DNA reads TGTGCCAGCAGTTATCCCCCCACCGGGACCGGGGCCAACGTCCTGACTTTC.

The gene calls are TRBV5-1 and TRBJ1-5; possibly TRBD1 for D (5 bases). The V gene lost 0 bases and the J gene lost 4 bases, with 11 bases spanning the gap. This CDR3 spans 15 amino acids. CDR1 is SGHRS and CDR2 is YFSETQ in the germline V gene. CDR3 sequence reads: CASSLAGDGNQPQHF. The CDR3 nucleotides are TGCGCCAGCAGCTTGGCGGGGGATGGTAATCAGCCCCAGCATTTT.

This clonotype was picked up many times. At one end, the junction sequence differs from germline, possibly due to a read error. The chain links TRBV5-1 to TRBJ2-5; 7 nucleotides agree with TRBD2. This CDR3 has 13 amino acids. Per germline, CDR1 SGHRS and CDR2 YFSETQ. CDR3 nucleotide sequence: TGTGCCAGCAGCTTAGGACTAGAGGAGACCCAGTACTTC. This gives the protein CASSLGLEETQYF.

The rearrangement links TRBV20-1 to TRBJ2-1; D remains unclear. The V gene's germline CDR1 is DFQATT and CDR2 SNEGSKA (reference sequence). V lost 3 bases to trimming and J lost 11 bases, with 11 bases between them. The CDR3 covers 11 residues. The CDR3 DNA reads TGCAGTGCTAGGAACGAGTTTAAGCAGTTCTTC. Encoded protein: CSARNEFKQFF.

This chain uses TRBV4-1 with TRBJ2-1, with 14 bases lining up with TRBD2. Looked up from germline, CDR1 is MGHRA and CDR2 is YSYEKL. Trimming took 1 base from V and 3 from J; bases not matched to a gene: 8. This CDR3 contains 19 residues. The CDR3 is CASSQVSGGTSGSYNEQFF. The CDR3 DNA sequence: TGCGCCAGCAGCCAAGTGAGTGGCGGGACTAGCGGGAGCTACAATGAGCAGTTCTTC.

This clonotype was picked up a small number of times. This chain links TRBV5-8 with TRBJ2-3; a weak D match, TRBD2 (5 bases). Germline CDR1 reads SGHTS; CDR2 reads YDEGEE. The germline V and J ends were trimmed by 1 base and 1 base, with 10 bases remaining between them. The CDR3 extends over 15 amino acids. The CDR3 loop reads CASSLRAGGTDTQYF. The CDR3 DNA follows: TGTGCCAGCAGCTTGCGCGCCGGGGGCACAGATACGCAGTATTTT.

The chain combines TRBV7-3 with TRBJ2-6, with unresolved D. Trimming shortened V by 0 bases and J by 1 base, and 10 bases separated the two germline ends. CDR3 length: 17 residues. Germline CDR1 reads SGHTA; CDR2 reads FQGTGA. The CDR3 spells CASSLTGSFSGANVLTF. CDR3 sequence (DNA): TGTGCCAGCAGCTTAACAGGTTCCTTTTCTGGGGCCAACGTCCTGACTTTC.

The chain uses TRBV20-1 and TRBJ1-1, with a weak D call TRBD1 (5 bases). The germline CDR1 and CDR2 sequences are DFQATT and SNEGSKA (reference sequence). There are 16 residues in the CDR3. Trimming removed 6 bases from V and 3 bases from J, with 23 bases in between. The CDR3 DNA reads TGCAGTGCCCCGCCCTACTTGGCAGGGAGCCACACTGAAGCTTTCTTT. Its translation is CSAPPYLAGSHTEAFF.

The chain links TRBV20-1 to TRBJ2-7; D perhaps matches TRBD1 (6 bases). Germline CDR1 is DFQATT and CDR2 is SNEGSKA (reference sequence). V was cut by 5 bases and J by 5 bases, with 22 bases left in between. CDR3 size: 15 residues. CDR3 in DNA: TGCAGTGCTCGAGGTATCGGGTTCCAGGGGAACGAGCAGTACTTC. Amino acids: CSARGIGFQGNEQYF.

The chain joins TRBV27 to TRBJ2-7; D is ambiguous. Germline V gene sequence: CDR1 MNHEY, CDR2 SMNVEV (reference sequence). The CDR3 is made up of 13 amino acids. Between the trimmed V and J ends, which lost 3 bases and 4 bases, there was a span of 10 bases. As DNA, the CDR3 is TGTGCCAGCAGTTTCGGTCTGGAGTACGAGCAGTACTTC. Translated, it gives CASSFGLEYEQYF.

The chain has TRBV12-3 or TRBV12-4 and TRBJ2-5; 7 bases map to TRBD1. J gave up 4 bases and V 5 bases, and 16 bases lay outside the gene matches. CDR3 length: 17 amino acids. The CDR3 region has the DNA TGTGCCAGCAGTCCCGAGTCCGGGACAGTTTTAGGAGAGACCCAGTACTTC. This encodes CASSPESGTVLGETQYF.

The chain is built from TRBV18 and TRBJ1-1; the match to TRBD1 covers 7 bases. Germline lookup yields CDR1 KGHSH and CDR2 LQKENI. The CDR3 loop spans 13 amino acids. The V segment lost 8 bases and the J segment 0 bases; nucleotides outside the gene matches: 3. In nucleotides, the CDR3 is TGTGCCAGCCGAGGGGGCCTGAACACTGAAGCTTTCTTT. It codes for CASRGGLNTEAFF.

Many counts were recorded for this clonotype. The CDR3 nucleotides read TGTGCCAGCAGCGTAGCCCCTACTGGCAATGAGCAGTTCTTC. Residues: CASSVAPTGNEQFF. The chain joins TRBV9 to TRBJ2-1; no definite D call. The germline gives CDR1 SGDLS, CDR2 YYNGEE. V was pared by 0 bases and J by 6 bases, with 10 bases between. CDR3 length: 14 amino acids.

V usage is TRBV14 and J usage is TRBJ1-2; 7 positions match TRBD1. This CDR3 spans 17 amino acids. Germline-derived CDR1 and CDR2 are SGHDN and FVKESK. With V trimmed by 0 bases and J by 6 bases, 13 bases remained unmatched. The CDR3 loop is CASSQDANWDRDDGYTF. In nucleotides, the CDR3 is TGTGCCAGCAGCCAAGATGCGAACTGGGACAGAGATGATGGCTACACCTTC.

The chain couples TRBV6-5 to TRBJ1-6; D perhaps matches TRBD1 (5 bases). Germline CDR1 MNHEY, CDR2 SVGAGI. Trimming took off 6 bases at V and 5 bases at J, with 20 bases between the two ends. The CDR3 is made up of 17 amino acids. The CDR3 is CASRLTGRGFDNSPLHF. The DNA for the CDR3 is TGTGCCAGCAGACTAACGGGGAGGGGATTCGATAATTCACCCCTCCACTTT.

This clonotype appeared many times. This rearrangement joins TRBV20-1 to TRBJ1-5, with 8 bases that match TRBD1. This CDR3 contains 14 residues. With V trimmed by 1 base and J by 6 bases, 5 bases remained unmatched. Germline CDR1 reads DFQATT; CDR2 reads SNEGSKA (reference sequence). For the CDR3, the DNA is TGCAGTGCTAGAGTATCAGGGGGCGGTCAGCCCCAGCATTTT. This translates into CSARVSGGGQPQHF.

This clonotype occurred many times. The J gene is TRBJ2-7, the V gene TRBV6-7, with 13 bases identical to TRBD2. TRBV6-7 is placed among ORFs of uncertain function. The CDR3 is 16 residues long. V lost 7 bases, J lost 5 bases, and 11 bases stayed unmatched. The CDR3 DNA sequence: TGTGCCAGCATCCGGACTAGCGGGAGTCAGGAGAACGAGCAGTACTTC. It specifies CASIRTSGSQENEQYF.

This clonotype was observed a handful of times. The rearrangement joins TRBV7-2 to TRBJ2-7, with D unresolved. The germline V and J ends were trimmed by 7 bases and 7 bases, with 17 bases remaining between them. There are 13 residues in the CDR3. Per germline, CDR1 SGHTA and CDR2 FQGNSA. The CDR3: CASTPTPFGEQYF. CDR3 sequence (DNA): TGTGCCAGCACCCCTACGCCCTTTGGTGAGCAGTACTTC.